These 32 T cell receptor beta chains came from one sample sequenced in a study of long-term antiretroviral therapy in people with HIV (dated by TCRdb to 2022 to 2024). The immunoSEQ hsTCRB v3.0 assay was used at survey level resolution for TRB variable region sequencing. As stored in TCRdb, this immuneACCESS dataset retains in-frame rearrangements with V and J assigned. A fraction of the clones does not appear; measured against another copy, unresolved V genes explain less than half of the discrepancy, and the remainder lacks a known reason. The sample table records 30,000 to 40,000 clones; around 80% of these occur just once. Over 5% of the sample is in the top ten clones. The material was unsorted PBMCs, obtained 1.5 years after starting antiretroviral therapy. Receptors originate from a man between 18 and 29 years old with HIV.

This CDR3 is CASSLASGRTNEQFF. Written as DNA, the CDR3 is TGTGCCAGCAGCTTGGCTAGCGGGAGGACGAATGAGCAGTTCTTC. V and J are TRBV5-4 and TRBJ2-1; TRBD2 matches 11 bases. Germline V gene data show CDR1 as SGHNT and CDR2 as YYREEE (reference sequence). The CDR3 is made up of 15 amino acids. Losses at the gene ends were 0 bases for V and 7 bases for J; bases not matched to a gene: 3. Based on the CDR3 plus reference TRBV5-4 and TRBJ2-1, the full variable domain is ETGVTQSPTHLIKTRGQQVTLRCSSQSGHNTVSWYQQALGQGPQFIFQYYREEENGRGNFPPRFSGLQFPNYSSELNVNALELDDSALYLCASSLASGRTNEQFFGPGTRLTVL.

This chain joins TRBV7-8 and TRBJ1-4, with TRBD1 as a possible D gene (6 bases). The V and J ends lost 4 bases and 5 bases respectively, with 17 bases between them. This CDR3 comprises 16 residues. Germline-derived CDR1 and CDR2 are SGHVS and FQNEAQ. This chain's CDR3 is CASSSGQYGRNEKLFF. In DNA, the CDR3 is TGTGCCAGCAGCTCCGGACAGTACGGGCGGAATGAAAAACTGTTTTTT.

The V and J genes are TRBV2 and TRBJ1-4; D unresolved. V lost 4 bases and J 8 bases, leaving 14 bases between the germline ends. The germline CDR1 and CDR2 sequences are SNHLY and FYNNEI. The CDR3 runs 14 residues. The DNA for the CDR3 is TGTGCCAGCAGTGTACGGGGTTCAATCGAAAAACTGTTTTTT. Translating it yields CASSVRGSIEKLFF.

This clone came up once. The genes are TRBV5-4 and TRBJ2-1; 7 bases agree with TRBD2. The CDR3 length is 13 residues. Germline loops: CDR1 SGHNT, CDR2 YYREEE (reference sequence). V dropped 3 bases and J dropped 8; count of bases not matched to a gene: 5. CDR3 loop: CASSWDRGDEQFF. The CDR3 nucleotides read TGTGCCAGCAGCTGGGACCGGGGGGATGAGCAGTTCTTC.

In this sample, this clone turned up a few times. This chain joins TRBV7-2 and TRBJ2-7; 8 bases agree with TRBD1. The J segment lost 2 bases and the V segment lost 6 bases, leaving 3 bases of the junction unmatched. The CDR3 has 13 residues. The V gene's germline CDR1 is SGHTA and CDR2 FQGNSA. CDR3 amino acids: CASRLQGAYEQYF. CDR3 bases: TGTGCCAGCAGGTTACAGGGGGCCTACGAGCAGTACTTC.

V and J are TRBV9 and TRBJ2-1; D is uncertain. V shed 0 bases and J shed 9 bases, with 13 bases lying between them. This CDR3 has 14 residues. CDR1 is SGDLS, CDR2 YYNGEE, per germline. Here the CDR3 DNA reads TGTGCCAGCAGCGTAGGTCTAGGCCTAGGTGAGCAGTTCTTC. This translates into CASSVGLGLGEQFF.

The CDR3 sequence: CASSVSGRAGRDEQFF. The DNA of the CDR3 is TGTGCCAGCAGCGTTAGCGGGAGGGCAGGTCGGGATGAGCAGTTCTTC. The chain joins TRBV9 to TRBJ2-1; TRBD2 aligns across 11 bases. V gave up 2 bases and J gave up 8 bases; unmatched junction bases: 9. The CDR3 covers 16 residues. From germline, CDR1 is SGDLS and CDR2 YYNGEE.

The chain combines TRBV11-2 with TRBJ1-3; 7 bases line up with TRBD1. The V segment lost 3 bases and the J segment 3 bases; nucleotides outside the gene matches: 8. CDR1 SGHAT and CDR2 FQNNGV come from the germline V gene. The CDR3 is 16 amino acids. CDR3 in amino acids: CASSFSTGRDGNTIYF. Written as DNA, the CDR3 is TGTGCCAGCAGCTTCTCGACAGGGAGAGATGGAAACACCATATATTTT.

The chain uses TRBV28 and TRBJ1-5, with D tentatively TRBD1 (6 bases). Looked up from germline, CDR1 is MDHEN and CDR2 is SYDVKM. V gave up 2 bases and J gave up 5 bases, with 16 bases separating them. The CDR3 has 16 amino acids. CDR3 sequence: CASSLGAFAGDQPQHF. CDR3 DNA: TGTGCCAGCAGTTTAGGGGCGTTTGCAGGGGATCAGCCCCAGCATTTT.

The genes are TRBV19 and TRBJ1-2; 7 nucleotides match TRBD1. V shed 0 bases, J shed 7 bases, and the junction held 5 bases outside the gene matches. The CDR3 has 14 amino acids. Germline values: CDR1 LNHDA, CDR2 SQIVND (reference sequence). CDR3 DNA: TGTGCCAGTAGTATAGATGAGGGGGCGAGTGGCTACACCTTC. Its protein is CASSIDEGASGYTF.

Comment on this clone: Other nucleotide sequences from this sample produce the same CDR3. This chain connects TRBV9 to TRBJ1-2; 8 nucleotides line up with TRBD1. This CDR3 region has 13 residues. With 3 bases clipped from V and 3 bases from J, the junction kept 1 base outside the gene matches. CDR1 is SGDLS and CDR2 is YYNGEE in the germline V gene. The DNA of the CDR3 is TGTGCCAGCAGCGCGACAGGGGACTATGGCTACACCTTC. It yields the protein CASSATGDYGYTF.

The chain carries TRBV15 and TRBJ2-1; D not certain. The ends were cut back, 6 bases at V and 6 bases at J, with 15 bases in the middle. The CDR3 extends over 14 amino acids. Germline-derived CDR1 and CDR2 are LNHNV and YYDKDF (reference sequence). CDR3: CATRSSLLGNEQFF. Here the CDR3 DNA reads TGTGCCACCAGATCGTCCCTGCTAGGCAATGAGCAGTTCTTC.

The CDR3 region is CASKGRVDPNVLTF. CDR3 in DNA: TGTGCCAGCAAGGGCAGGGTTGATCCCAACGTCCTGACTTTC. The rearrangement joins TRBV2 to TRBJ2-6; weak D call: TRBD1 (5 bases). V dropped 7 bases and J dropped 8 bases, with 15 bases sitting between them. Germline-derived CDR1 and CDR2 are SNHLY and FYNNEI. This CDR3 is 14 amino acids long.

This clone is a singleton in its sample. The gene calls are TRBV10-3 and TRBJ1-3, with a possible D match to TRBD1 (5 bases). CDR3 length equals 14 residues. CDR1 is ENHRY, CDR2 SYGVKD, per germline. Trimming took 2 bases from V and 6 from J, leaving 11 bases between them. In nucleotides, the CDR3 is TGTGCCATCAGTGAGGGGTCAGGGAAAAACACCATATATTTT. Its translation: CAISEGSGKNTIYF.

The genes are TRBV19 and TRBJ1-5, with 8 positions matching TRBD1. Germline V gene lookup returns CDR1 LNHDA and CDR2 SQIVND (reference sequence). J gave up 2 bases and V 3 bases, and 15 bases lay outside the gene matches. This CDR3 has 19 amino acids. CDR3 sequence (DNA): TGTGCCAGTAGTATGGGGGGTGGCGGACAGGGACTTGGCAATCAGCCCCAGCATTTT. Amino acid sequence: CASSMGGGGQGLGNQPQHF. The full variable domain, rest sourced from reference TRBV19 and TRBJ1-5, is DGGITQSPKYLFRKEGQNVTLSCEQNLNHDAMYWYRQDPGQGLRLIYYSQIVNDFQKGDIAEGYSVSREKKESFPLTVTSAQKNPTAFYLCASSMGGGGQGLGNQPQHFGDGTRLSIL.

This chain uses TRBV5-1 with TRBJ2-5; D tentatively reads TRBD1 or TRBD2 (5 bases each). The CDR3 consists of 16 residues. The V gene's germline CDR1 is SGHRS and CDR2 YFSETQ. Between the trimmed V and J ends, which lost 2 bases and 0 bases, there was a span of 14 bases. As DNA, the CDR3 is TGCGCCAGCAGCTTCGGGGCGGTAGCTAACCAAGAGACCCAGTACTTC. Translated, it gives CASSFGAVANQETQYF.

The rearrangement joins TRBV7-2 to TRBJ2-2, with 7 bases identical to TRBD2. CDR3 length: 15 residues. After removal of 7 bases from V and 6 bases from J, the junction contained 11 bases not matched to a gene. The germline CDR1 and CDR2 sequences are SGHTA and FQGNSA. The CDR3 sequence: CASNEWEGISGELFF. CDR3 sequence (DNA): TGTGCCAGCAATGAGTGGGAGGGGATATCCGGGGAGCTGTTTTTT. The full variable domain, in which reference TRBV7-2 and TRBJ2-2 provide the parts outside the CDR3, is GAGVSQSPSNKVTEKGKDVELRCDPISGHTALYWYRQSLGQGLEFLIYFQGNSAPDKSGLPSDRFSAERTGGSVSTLTIQRTQQEDSAVYLCASNEWEGISGELFFGEGSRLTVL.

This sequence joins TRBV7-9 and TRBJ2-2; possibly TRBD2 for D (6 bases). This CDR3 is built from 16 residues. The germline gives CDR1 SEHNR, CDR2 FQNEAQ (reference sequence). Trimming removed 11 bases from V and 1 base from J, with 20 bases in between. The CDR3: CADSGGVGLNTGELFF. In DNA form, the CDR3 reads TGTGCCGATAGCGGTGGAGTCGGGTTGAACACCGGGGAGCTGTTTTTT.

V is TRBV2 and J is TRBJ2-3; D unclear. Trimming removed 3 bases at V and 1 base at J, with 11 bases between. CDR3 length: 15 amino acids. The germline CDR1 and CDR2 sequences are SNHLY and FYNNEI. CDR3 DNA sequence: TGTGCCAGCAGTGAGGTAGGCGTGGGCACAGATACGCAGTATTTT. Translated: CASSEVGVGTDTQYF.

The chain carries TRBV30 and TRBJ2-1, with TRBD2 matching 10 bases. The germline CDR1 and CDR2 sequences are GTSNPN and SVGIG (reference sequence). V was pared by 7 bases and J by 9 bases, with 9 bases of the junction left unmatched. CDR3 length: 13 residues. The CDR3 sequence is CAFTSGIYGEQFF. In DNA form, the CDR3 reads TGTGCCTTCACTAGCGGGATTTATGGTGAGCAGTTCTTC.

Only one count was recorded for this clone. V usage is TRBV28 and J usage is TRBJ2-2; the D is unclear. CDR1 is MDHEN, CDR2 SYDVKM, per germline. This CDR3 spans 12 amino acids. With 4 bases removed from V and 4 bases from J, the gap between germline ends came to 4 bases. CDR3 DNA sequence: TGTGCCAGCAGTTCCGTCACCGGGGAGCTGTTTTTT. It encodes CASSSVTGELFF.

The chain uses TRBV14 and TRBJ1-5; D gene ambiguous. Germline CDR1 is SGHDN and CDR2 is FVKESK. V gave up 4 bases and J gave up 5 bases, with 15 bases separating them. The CDR3 spans 15 residues. The CDR3 nucleotides are TGTGCCAGCAGCCTCCGGGCCCTCACTTATCAGCCCCAGCATTTT. Its protein product is CASSLRALTYQPQHF.

This clone was detected once. The chain carries TRBV28 and TRBJ2-7; TRBD2 matches at 11 bases. Germline CDR1 and CDR2: MDHEN and SYDVKM. The CDR3 runs 15 residues. V trimming: 4 bases; J trimming: 3 bases; junction bases outside the gene matches: 5. The CDR3 DNA sequence: TGTGCCAGCAGTTGGATGGGACTAGCGGACTACGAGCAGTACTTC. Encoded protein: CASSWMGLADYEQYF. Full variable domain (outside the CDR3, taken from reference TRBV28 and TRBJ2-7): DVKVTQSSRYLVKRTGEKVFLECVQDMDHENMFWYRQDPGLGLRLIYFSYDVKMKEKGDIPEGYSVSREKKERFSLILESASTNQTSMYLCASSWMGLADYEQYFGPGTRLTVT.

The rearrangement links TRBV5-1 to TRBJ2-3; D gene uncertain. CDR3 length equals 13 residues. The germline V and J ends were trimmed by 0 bases and 6 bases, with 8 bases remaining between them. Germline values: CDR1 SGHRS, CDR2 YFSETQ. CDR3 sequence (DNA): TGCGCCAGCAGCTTGGGAGCTCCGGATACGCAGTATTTT. Amino acids: CASSLGAPDTQYF.

This clone showed up just a few times. The rearrangement links TRBV5-5 to TRBJ1-2; TRBD1 is a possible D gene (6 bases). Trimming took off 0 bases at V and 4 bases at J, with 13 bases between the two ends. CDR3 length: 15 residues. Germline CDR1 reads SGHKS; CDR2 reads YYEKEE (reference sequence). CDR3 coding DNA: TGTGCCAGCAGCTTGGAGTTAGGGGGGAGCTATGGCTACACCTTC. Protein sequence: CASSLELGGSYGYTF. Full variable domain (remainder filled in from reference TRBV5-5 and TRBJ1-2): DAGVTQSPTHLIKTRGQQVTLRCSPISGHKSVSWYQQVLGQGPQFIFQYYEKEERGRGNFPDRFSARQFPNYSSELNVNALLLGDSALYLCASSLELGGSYGYTFGSGTRLTVV.

The chain combines TRBV2 with TRBJ2-3; D gene unclear. V lost 9 bases to trimming and J lost 6 bases, with 13 bases between them. Germline assignment: CDR1 SNHLY and CDR2 FYNNEI. This CDR3 region has 12 residues. In DNA, the CDR3 is TGTGCCAGTTTATGGGCCCGGGATACGCAGTATTTT. Its protein product is CASLWARDTQYF.

The chain links TRBV28 to TRBJ2-7, with 9 bases lining up with TRBD1. The CDR3 has 17 amino acids. J gave up 3 bases and V 1 base, and 10 bases lay outside the gene matches. Germline assignment: CDR1 MDHEN and CDR2 SYDVKM. The CDR3 is CASSLSNRGTGRYEQYF. The CDR3 coding sequence is TGTGCCAGCAGTTTATCGAACCGGGGGACAGGGCGCTACGAGCAGTACTTC.

This chain connects TRBV10-3 to TRBJ2-7; TRBD1 matches at 10 bases. Germline lookup yields CDR1 ENHRY and CDR2 SYGVKD. The CDR3 contains 13 residues. V gave up 10 bases and J gave up 6 bases; unmatched junction bases: 9. CDR3 protein: CATRQGAGGEQYF. The CDR3 region has the DNA TGTGCCACCCGACAGGGGGCGGGTGGCGAGCAGTACTTC.

The V call is TRBV29-1, the J call TRBJ2-1; D is undetermined. V was shortened by 6 bases and J by 4 bases, with 7 bases between the two germline ends. The CDR3 consists of 11 residues. Germline V gene lookup returns CDR1 SQVTM and CDR2 ANQGSEA. The CDR3 bases are TGCAGCGTAGGAATTTACAATGAGCAGTTCTTC. Its protein is CSVGIYNEQFF.

In this sample, this clone turned up a few times. The chain is built from TRBV28 and TRBJ2-7; 7 bases align to TRBD1. The CDR3 consists of 14 residues. With 6 bases clipped from V and 0 bases from J, the junction kept 5 bases outside the gene matches. The germline gives CDR1 MDHEN, CDR2 SYDVKM. In DNA, the CDR3 is TGTGCCAGCAGGCCACAGGGGAGCTCCTACGAGCAGTACTTC. It yields the protein CASRPQGSSYEQYF.

This clone has a handful of counts. The chain recombines TRBV18 with TRBJ1-2; D gene uncertain. Germline assignment: CDR1 KGHSH and CDR2 LQKENI. Trimming left V 0 bases short and J 4 bases short, with 9 bases between. This CDR3 has 14 amino acids. The CDR3 reads CASSPPNRFYGYTF. The CDR3 DNA reads as TGTGCCAGCTCACCACCGAACCGATTCTATGGCTACACCTTC. Together with reference TRBV18 and TRBJ1-2, the CDR3 gives the full variable domain: NAGVMQNPRHLVRRRGQEARLRCSPMKGHSHVYWYRQLPEEGLKFMVYLQKENIIDESGMPKERFSAEFPKEGPSILRIQQVVRGDSAAYFCASSPPNRFYGYTFGSGTRLTVV.

V gene TRBV6-1 combines with J gene TRBJ1-1; D is unclear. The CDR3 consists of 15 residues. The V gene lost 2 bases and the J gene lost 0 bases, with 10 bases spanning the gap. Germline loops: CDR1 MNHNS, CDR2 SASEGT. CDR3 region: CASSESRRLNTEAFF. The DNA for the CDR3 is TGTGCCAGCAGTGAATCACGACGGTTGAACACTGAAGCTTTCTTT.